The 20 T cell receptor beta chains below all came from one sample that was sequenced in a study of blood T cell repertoires in COVID-19 (dated by TCRdb to 2020 to 2021). The library was built by means of the immunoSEQ multiplex PCR assay. TCRdb obtained this table from immuneACCESS and retained in-frame rearrangements with V and J assigned. These tables miss some clones; where compared with another copy, unresolved V genes account for less than half of the shortfall, and the remainder is unexplained. The sample data list roughly 97,000 clones, and 90% to 95% of these were observed just once. Jointly, the top ten make up approximately 6% of the sample. The material sequenced was peripheral blood. All receptors derive from a human donor in a cohort sampled during active COVID-19.

The chain links TRBV6-4 to TRBJ2-1, with D maybe TRBD2 (5 bases). V was cut by 4 bases and J by 5 bases, with 12 bases left in between. This CDR3 contains 14 residues. Germline assignment: CDR1 MRHNA and CDR2 SNTAGT. CDR3: CASSVGRTHNEQFF. CDR3 coding DNA: TGTGCCAGCAGTGTGGGCAGGACTCACAATGAGCAGTTCTTC.

The chain is built from TRBV10-3 and TRBJ1-1; 9 bases fit TRBD1. Looked up from germline, CDR1 is ENHRY and CDR2 is SYGVKD. V was clipped by 4 bases and J by 0 bases; unmatched bases: 3. The CDR3 has 15 residues. This CDR3 reads CAISVGDRVNTEAFF. The CDR3 DNA is TGTGCCATCAGTGTAGGGGACAGGGTGAACACTGAAGCTTTCTTT.

V and J are TRBV13 and TRBJ1-1, with 7 bases fitting TRBD1. Germline trimming cut 5 bases from V and 7 bases from J; bases unmatched to any gene: 7. CDR3 length: 13 amino acids. Germline CDR1 PRHDT, CDR2 FYEKMQ (reference sequence). The CDR3 nucleotides read TGTGCCAGCAGCCTGAGGGGGCAGGGTGAAGCTTTCTTT. Protein: CASSLRGQGEAFF.

This chain joins TRBV3-1 (or the pseudogene TRBV3-2) and TRBJ2-3, with 10 bases lining up with TRBD1. This CDR3 contains 13 residues. V was clipped by 8 bases and J by 4 bases; unmatched bases: 3. CDR1 is LGHDT and CDR2 is YNNKEL in the germline V gene (reference sequence). CDR3 nucleotides: TGTGCCAGCGGGGACAGGGGTCCAGATACGCAGTATTTT. Translated, it gives CASGDRGPDTQYF.

The chain has TRBV27 and TRBJ2-2, with TRBD1 matching over 9 bases. The CDR3 is 16 amino acids. Looked up from germline, CDR1 is MNHEY and CDR2 is SMNVEV (reference sequence). After removal of 2 bases from V and 6 bases from J, the junction contained 7 bases not matched to a gene. CDR3 coding DNA: TGTGCCAGCAGTTTAGTTACGGACAGGGGAGCCGGGGAGCTGTTTTTT. It is translated as CASSLVTDRGAGELFF.

The chain is built from TRBV2 and TRBJ1-2, with D possibly being TRBD1 (5 bases). CDR3 length: 13 residues. The germline V and J ends were trimmed by 3 bases and 6 bases, with 11 bases remaining between them. Germline V gene lookup returns CDR1 SNHLY and CDR2 FYNNEI. The CDR3 is CASSDQQVDGYTF. CDR3 DNA: TGTGCCAGCAGTGATCAACAGGTGGATGGCTACACCTTC.

The chain has TRBV9 and TRBJ2-3; 15 positions agree with TRBD2. Germline trimming cut 3 bases from V and 2 bases from J; bases unmatched to any gene: 4. CDR3 length: 17 residues. Germline CDR1 SGDLS, CDR2 YYNGEE. The CDR3 spells CASSAGLAGGLTDTQYF. The DNA of the CDR3 is TGTGCCAGCAGCGCGGGACTAGCGGGGGGCCTCACAGATACGCAGTATTTT.

This clone was recorded once. The rearrangement uses TRBV5-6 and TRBJ2-3; D remains unclear. The V gene lost 2 bases and the J gene lost 2 bases, with 15 bases spanning the gap. In germline, CDR1 is SGHDT, CDR2 YYEEEE. The CDR3 runs 16 residues. CDR3 nucleotides: TGTGCCAGCAGCTTCCCGACACCTTCATCCACAGATACGCAGTATTTT. Translation gives CASSFPTPSSTDTQYF.

V gene TRBV28 combines with J gene TRBJ1-2, with D possibly being TRBD1 (6 bases). V was shortened by 10 bases and J by 8 bases, with 20 bases between the two germline ends. Germline loops: CDR1 MDHEN, CDR2 SYDVKM. This CDR3 comprises 13 residues. CDR3 loop: CATIGTGKDGYTF. Written as DNA, the CDR3 is TGTGCCACCATAGGAACAGGGAAGGACGGCTACACCTTC.

This clone came up once. The chain has TRBV11-2 and TRBJ2-1, with 7 nucleotides matching TRBD2. Germline CDR1 reads SGHAT; CDR2 reads FQNNGV. CDR3 length equals 17 residues. Germline trimming cut 2 bases from V and 8 bases from J; bases unmatched to any gene: 15. CDR3 sequence (DNA): TGTGCCAGCAGCTTAAGTTTTTCCGGCGGGAGCCCCCATGAGCAGTTCTTC. It codes for CASSLSFSGGSPHEQFF.

The V and J genes are TRBV6-6 and TRBJ2-1; D is possibly TRBD1 (6 bases). V lost 2 bases to trimming and J lost 4 bases, with 12 bases between them. The CDR3 contains 15 residues. Germline V lookup: CDR1 MNHNY, CDR2 SVGAGI (reference sequence). The CDR3 coding sequence is TGTGCCAGCAGTTACGGGGGCACGGGATACAATGAGCAGTTCTTC. Translation: CASSYGGTGYNEQFF.

This clone was seen a single time. This rearrangement joins TRBV4-2 to TRBJ2-3, with 9 bases identical to TRBD1. The CDR3 has 18 residues. CDR1 LGHNA and CDR2 YNFKEQ come from the germline V gene. Trimming took 3 bases from V and 3 from J; bases not matched to a gene: 13. The CDR3 DNA sequence: TGTGCCAGCAGCCAGGAAACCGGGACAGGGTCTGGTACAGATACGCAGTATTTT. This sequence encodes CASSQETGTGSGTDTQYF.

The chain combines TRBV4-3 with TRBJ2-5; D might be TRBD2 (6 bases). V was cut by 0 bases and J by 9 bases, with 17 bases left in between. The CDR3 sequence is 15 residues long. The germline CDR1 and CDR2 sequences are LGHNA and YSLEER. This CDR3 reads CASSQDARAGLAQYF. CDR3 DNA: TGCGCCAGCAGCCAAGACGCCAGGGCGGGGTTAGCCCAGTACTTC.

The chain links TRBV21-1 to TRBJ2-2; the table's D call, TRBD1, has no DNA check behind it. TRBV21-1 has pseudogene status. CDR3 length: 15 amino acids. The DNA of the CDR3 is TGTGCCAGCAGCGCGCAAGGGGCGAACACCGGGGAGCTGTTTTTT. It specifies CASSAQGANTGELFF.

The CDR3, as DNA: TGTGCCAGCAGTTATCCTGGACAGGGGGCGCGCAATGAGCAGTTCTTC. Amino acid sequence: CASSYPGQGARNEQFF. The chain employs TRBV6-6 and TRBJ2-1, with 11 bases fitting TRBD1. The CDR3 contains 16 residues. J was trimmed by 6 bases and V by 3 bases; bases with no gene match: 7. The germline CDR1 and CDR2 sequences are MNHNY and SVGAGI (reference sequence).

The J gene is TRBJ1-4, the V gene TRBV28; TRBD1 matches 7 bases. Losses at the gene ends were 1 base for V and 8 bases for J; bases not matched to a gene: 7. CDR3 length: 15 amino acids. Germline CDR1 reads MDHEN; CDR2 reads SYDVKM. The CDR3 nucleotides are TGTGCCAGCAGTTTATTCGACAGGGTCGGAGAAAAACTGTTTTTT. Amino acids: CASSLFDRVGEKLFF.

This chain uses TRBV6-2 or TRBV6-3 with TRBJ2-7; 7 bases agree with TRBD2. CDR3 length: 14 residues. CDR1 is MNHEY and CDR2 is SVGEGT in the germline V gene. The V segment lost 4 bases and the J segment 1 base; nucleotides outside the gene matches: 4. The CDR3 DNA follows: TGTGCCAGCAGTTCAGCGGGACCATCCTACGAGCAGTACTTC. Residues: CASSSAGPSYEQYF.

The chain employs TRBV6-5 and TRBJ1-5; TRBD1 is a possible D gene (5 bases). Germline V gene data show CDR1 as MNHEY and CDR2 as SVGAGI. The CDR3 contains 14 residues. V lost 5 bases and J 5 bases, leaving 13 bases between the germline ends. The CDR3 region is CASSLDSKDQPQHF. The CDR3 nucleotides are TGTGCCAGCAGTCTAGACAGCAAGGATCAGCCCCAGCATTTT.

The J gene is TRBJ2-3, the V gene TRBV13, with a tentative D call TRBD1 (6 bases). Germline values: CDR1 PRHDT, CDR2 FYEKMQ (reference sequence). This CDR3 has 13 amino acids. Trimming pared 1 base from V and 4 bases from J, leaving 6 bases between. The CDR3 DNA reads TGTGCCAGCAGCTTAGAGGGGGCAGATACGCAGTATTTT. It translates to CASSLEGADTQYF.

The rearrangement uses TRBV10-2 and TRBJ2-7, with TRBD1 matching 8 bases. The CDR3 contains 17 residues. Germline V gene lookup returns CDR1 WSHSY and CDR2 SAAADI. V shed 1 base, J shed 7 bases, and the junction held 15 bases outside the gene matches. CDR3 DNA sequence: TGCGCCAGCAGTGAGTTTCCAGGGGGCGGCGGGGCGGGAGAGCAGTACTTC. Its protein product is CASSEFPGGGGAGEQYF.